This TCR beta chain was identified in a study of regulatory T cells in long-lasting Graves disease. V lost 8 bases, J lost 2 bases, and 12 bases lay in between. Germline V gene data show CDR1 as SNHLY and CDR2 as FYNNEI. This CDR3 is built from 13 residues. This clonotype was found many times. Documented time point: newly diagnosed GD, antithyroid drugs for less than 3 months. PBMCs provided the RNA from which the TCR library was made. Arm-PCR of CDR3 regions and iRepertoire HTBI primers were used to build TCR beta libraries. A single record per CDR3 protein comes from TCRdb applying MiXCR to the multiplex PCR reads. Among around 240,000 distinct CDR3 sequences listed, 15% to 20% were seen once. This sample was also put to use in a study of T cells in Graves' hyperthyroidism and ophthalmopathy. That investigation notes: Hyperthyroidism of Graves' type that showed no ophthalmopathy progression within 18 months was stable. Most clonotypes expanded in the thyroid (above 0.001) were also present in blood.

The sequencing used peripheral blood mononuclear cells (PBMCs), collected at new diagnosis, from a patient treated with antithyroid drugs. The source is a woman in her 30s with Graves disease. J is TRBJ1-2 and V is TRBV2, with TRBD1 as a possible D gene (5 bases). CDR3 in amino acids: CASLGTGNYGYTF. CDR3 DNA sequence: TGTGCCAGCCTAGGGACGGGGAACTATGGCTACACCTTC.